In this sample, the clone carrying this T cell receptor (beta chain) turned up once. Profiled with immunoSEQ multiplex PCR; TCRdb holds only in-frame clones, not every one. The repertoire holds fewer than 200,000 clones, with roughly 95% as singletons. These data are taken from a study of control samples from healthy donors and cancer patients. The V gene's germline CDR1 is MNHEY and CDR2 SMNVEV (reference sequence). V lost 5 bases, J lost 3 bases, and 11 bases stayed unmatched. This CDR3 has 18 amino acids. The source of this sequence is a woman aged 55-70 years in good health. The gene calls are TRBV27 and TRBJ2-6; 9 bases are shared with TRBD1. The sequenced sample consisted of blood. The CDR3 DNA sequence: TGTGCCAGCAGTCCCGGGACAGGGATCGTGTTTGGGGCCAACGTCCTGACTTTC. Protein product: CASSPGTGIVFGANVLTF.